This T cell receptor beta chain was recovered during a study of CD8 T cells in ankylosing spondylitis. Deletions cut 2 bases from V and 5 bases from J, with 14 bases between. CDR1 SGHDT and CDR2 YYEEEE come from the germline V gene. This CDR3 is built from 14 residues. As for this clonotype: Its antigen is unknown.

TCRdb redid the calling of the 5' RACE reads with MiXCR, one entry per CDR3 protein. The data contain 230,000 or so distinct CDR3 sequences, over 15% of them singletons. Overall study findings and caveats: Certain motif variants had earlier appeared in reactive arthritis synovial fluid and blood. Seemingly characteristic of ankylosing spondylitis blood was a TCR beta motif consisting of fewer than 10 highly homologous variants. Clones tied to disease were said to be significantly enriched in matched ankylosing spondylitis synovial fluid.

V gene TRBV5-6 combines with J gene TRBJ2-7, with D perhaps TRBD2 (6 bases). This receptor was identified in a male donor with ankylosing spondylitis or in good health (not recorded which). The source material was blood, either unsorted or a sorted T cell fraction (not recorded which). CDR3 coding DNA: TGTGCCAGCAGCTTCAGACTAGTCCCCAACGAGCAGTACTTC. This codes for CASSFRLVPNEQYF.